The present TCR beta chain was sequenced within a study of blood T cells in healthy people across ages. Germline V gene lookup returns CDR1 LGHDT and CDR2 YNNKEL (reference sequence). This CDR3 has 14 amino acids. J gave up 7 bases and V 0 bases, and 3 bases lay outside the gene matches. Study observations and caveats: Compared with aged donors, long-lived donors showed fewer expanded clones, suggesting selection.

Comments on this clonotype: As yet, its antigen is unknown.

The use of a sample-barcoded 5' primer and a J-beta primer mix characterized a second PCR of roughly 6 to 11 cycles. Every single cDNA molecule received a tag from a template-switch adaptor with 12 random nucleotides. TCRdb ran MiXCR on the 5' RACE reads and lists one entry per CDR3 protein. The sample records roughly 1.5 million distinct CDR3 sequences, roughly 43% being singletons. Sequencing used blood. The TCR originated in a woman in her late teens or twenties in good health. This sequence joins TRBV3-1 and TRBJ2-1; 7 bases match TRBD2. The CDR3 protein is CASSQEWRGNEQFF. The CDR3 region has the DNA TGTGCCAGCAGCCAAGAGTGGCGGGGGAATGAGCAGTTCTTC.